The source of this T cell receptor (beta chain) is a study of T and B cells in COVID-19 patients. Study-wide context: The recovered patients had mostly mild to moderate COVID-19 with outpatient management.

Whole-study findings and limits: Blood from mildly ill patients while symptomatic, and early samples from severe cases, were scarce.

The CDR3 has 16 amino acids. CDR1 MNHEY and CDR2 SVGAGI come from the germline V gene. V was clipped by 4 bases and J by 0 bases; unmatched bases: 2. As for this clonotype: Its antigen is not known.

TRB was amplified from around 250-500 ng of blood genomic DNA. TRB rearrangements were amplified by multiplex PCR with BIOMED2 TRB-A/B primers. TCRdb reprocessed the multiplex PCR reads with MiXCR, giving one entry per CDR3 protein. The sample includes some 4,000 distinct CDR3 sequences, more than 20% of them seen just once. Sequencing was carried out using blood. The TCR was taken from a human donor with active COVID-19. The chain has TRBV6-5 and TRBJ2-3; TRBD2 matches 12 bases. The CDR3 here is CASSWTSGASTDTQYF. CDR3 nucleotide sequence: TGTGCCAGCAGTTGGACTAGCGGGGCTAGCACAGATACGCAGTATTTT.